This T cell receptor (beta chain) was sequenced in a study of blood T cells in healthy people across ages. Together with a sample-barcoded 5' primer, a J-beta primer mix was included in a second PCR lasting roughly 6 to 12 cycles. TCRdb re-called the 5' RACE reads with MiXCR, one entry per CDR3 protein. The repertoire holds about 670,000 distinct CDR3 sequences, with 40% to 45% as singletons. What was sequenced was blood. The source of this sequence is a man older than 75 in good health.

The CDR3 loop reads CASSYPGLAGGQGTQYF. In DNA form, the CDR3 reads TGTGCCAGCAGCTACCCGGGACTAGCGGGGGGCCAGGGTACGCAGTATTTT. This chain joins TRBV7-2 and TRBJ2-3, with TRBD2 identical over 15 bases. The V gene's germline CDR1 is SGHTA and CDR2 FQGNSA. The CDR3 is made up of 17 amino acids. V was clipped by 4 bases and J by 8 bases; unmatched bases: 10.